Below, one T cell receptor beta chain is given with its context. What it binds is unknown. With 2 bases removed from V and 1 base from J, the gap between germline ends came to 5 bases. Germline-derived CDR1 and CDR2 are KGHSH and LQKENI. The CDR3 length is 14 residues. The data belong to a study of OX40 agonist ivuxolimab in advanced cancers. Produced via immunoSEQ multiplex PCR; TCRdb's table is partial and in-frame only. Of 72,000 or so clones in the sample, 65% to 85% are singletons; the top ten hold roughly 4.2%. Whole-study results and caveats: In CD8+ T cells, expanded clones were on average more numerous than in CD4+.

The sequencing used CD4+ or CD8+ T cells sorted from blood, collected in a trial of the OX40 agonist ivuxolimab. The gene calls are TRBV18 and TRBJ2-2, with D unclear. The clonotype comes from an adult with an advanced solid tumor such as melanoma, head and neck, liver or kidney cancer. The CDR3 nucleotides read TGTGCCAGCTCACCATATAGGAACACCGGGGAGCTGTTTTTT. This gives the protein CASSPYRNTGELFF.